Listed here is a single T cell receptor (beta chain). Its antigen is undetermined. This sample stems from a study of long-term antiretroviral therapy in people with HIV. Study results and caveats: HIV repertoires showed narrower CDR3 length ranges than controls. Dominance of pre-ART expanded clones persisted, fluctuating and often declining after ART. For ART adherence, viral resistance and therapy changes, no data were available.

Until DNA extraction, the samples held between about 0.9-10 million cryopreserved PBMC. This CDR3 contains 13 residues. J lost 0 bases, V lost 8 bases, and 4 bases had no gene match. The germline V gene encodes CDR1 MGHRA and CDR2 YSYEKL. Running of the v3.0 immunoSEQ assay took place at survey level. The protocol was immunoSEQ multiplex PCR, while the TCRdb copy is restricted to in-frame clones and leaves out a portion. Among over 20,000 clones listed, about 85% were seen once. The chain couples TRBV4-1 to TRBJ2-7; 7 nucleotides match TRBD1. The sequences come from unsorted PBMCs, collected 1.9 years after starting antiretroviral therapy. This TCR derives from a woman aged 25 to 39 with HIV. The CDR3 nucleotides read TGCGCCAGCGCCGGACAGGTCTCCTACGAGCAGTACTTC. Protein: CASAGQVSYEQYF.